This is a list of T cell receptor beta chains from one sample in a study of CD8 T cells in Susac syndrome. TCRdb re-analysed the immunoSEQ multiplex PCR reads in MiXCR, keeping a single row per CDR3 protein. The data show approximately 220,000 distinct CDR3 sequences, with more than 85% seen just once and approximately 0.082% held by the top ten. The sample comprised CD4+ T cells from PBMCs. These receptors all stem from a human donor with multiple sclerosis. CDR3s include the opening cysteine and the closing phenylalanine or tryptophan. D genes are given only for firm matches. Rows give clone size only sometimes, using once, few, many, or a class for an expanded clone.

v_gene	j_gene	abundance	d_gene	CDR3aa	CDR3nt
TRBV20-1	TRBJ2-3	NA	NA	CSAPDRRGTDTQYF	TGCAGTGCTCCCGACAGGAGGGGCACAGATACGCAGTATTTT
TRBV30	TRBJ1-5	NA	NA	CAWSGTDRIQPQHF	TGTGCCTGGAGTGGTACGGACAGAATACAGCCCCAGCATTTT
TRBV20-1	TRBJ1-2	NA	NA	CSASGATNYGYTF	TGCAGTGCTTCGGGAGCTACTAACTATGGCTACACCTTC
TRBV30	TRBJ1-2	NA	TRBD1	CAWTPGQSYGYTF	TGTGCCTGGACCCCGGGACAGAGCTATGGCTACACCTTC
TRBV25-1	TRBJ2-5	NA	NA	CASSSPRTVQETQYF	TGTGCCAGCAGTTCGCCGCGGACAGTCCAAGAGACCCAGTACTTC
TRBV13	TRBJ1-6	few	NA	CASSGLNSPLHF	TGTGCCAGCAGCGGATTGAATTCACCCCTCCACTTT
TRBV5-1	TRBJ2-3	NA	NA	CASSPPSNTQYF	TGCGCCAGCAGCCCACCGAGTAATACGCAGTATTTT
TRBV20-1	TRBJ2-2	NA	NA	CSAAGTDGTGELFF	TGCAGTGCTGCCGGGACCGACGGCACCGGGGAGCTGTTTTTT
TRBV9	TRBJ1-5	NA	NA	CASSAQTGGEFPQHF	TGTGCCAGCAGCGCCCAAACTGGGGGGGAGTTCCCCCAGCATTTT
TRBV20-1	TRBJ1-1	NA	NA	CSAADSYSTEAFF	TGCAGTGCTGCGGACAGTTACAGCACTGAAGCTTTCTTT
TRBV28	TRBJ2-3	NA	NA	CASSFPGRTGPSSDTQYF	TGTGCCAGCAGTTTCCCTGGGAGGACAGGACCCTCCTCCGATACGCAGTATTTT
TRBV20-1	TRBJ2-7	NA	NA	CSAQDAGSYEQYF	TGCAGTGCTCAGGACGCGGGCTCCTACGAGCAGTACTTC
TRBV5-1	TRBJ2-1	NA	TRBD1	CASSLSGQGGDEQFF	TGCGCCAGCAGCTTGTCGGGACAGGGAGGGGATGAGCAGTTCTTC
TRBV15	TRBJ2-5	NA	NA	CATSRDVGTWETQYF	TGTGCCACCAGCAGAGATGTGGGGACGTGGGAGACCCAGTACTTC
TRBV30	TRBJ2-6	NA	TRBD1	CAWSVPGQGKISGANVLTF	TGTGCCTGGAGTGTACCTGGACAGGGTAAAATATCTGGGGCCAACGTCCTGACTTTC
TRBV30	TRBJ1-2	NA	NA	CAWTRYRADYGYTF	TGTGCCTGGACAAGATACAGGGCGGACTATGGCTACACCTTC
TRBV29-1	TRBJ1-2	once	NA	CSVESDLNYGYTF	TGCAGCGTTGAGAGTGACCTAAACTATGGCTACACCTTC
TRBV20-1	TRBJ2-1	NA	TRBD2	CSAKILAGGYNEQFF	TGCAGTGCCAAGATCCTAGCGGGGGGGTACAATGAGCAGTTCTTC
TRBV27	TRBJ2-3	NA	TRBD2	CASSERGGVYTQYF	TGTGCCAGCAGTGAGCGGGGGGGAGTGTATACGCAGTATTTT
TRBV4-2	TRBJ2-1	NA	TRBD2	CASSQGSGGASYNEQFF	TGTGCCAGCAGCCAAGGAAGCGGGGGGGCGTCCTACAATGAGCAGTTCTTC
TRBV20-1	TRBJ2-2	NA	NA	CSARDGGPGELFF	TGCAGTGCTAGAGATGGAGGTCCCGGGGAGCTGTTTTTT
TRBV27	TRBJ2-2	NA	NA	CASSLYSNTGELFF	TGTGCCAGCAGTTTATACAGCAACACCGGGGAGCTGTTTTTT
TRBV30	TRBJ1-1	NA	NA	CAWSLGLWETEAFF	TGTGCCTGGAGTCTCGGGTTATGGGAGACTGAAGCTTTCTTT
TRBV9	TRBJ1-2	NA	NA	CASSVGGRNYGYTF	TGTGCCAGCAGCGTGGGGGGGCGAAACTATGGCTACACCTTC
TRBV30	TRBJ1-3	NA	NA	CAWSVPQGTIYF	TGTGCCTGGAGTGTACCCCAAGGCACCATATATTTT
TRBV20-1	TRBJ1-2	NA	TRBD1	CSAGGQGTYGYTF	TGCAGTGCCGGAGGACAGGGGACCTATGGCTACACCTTC
TRBV5-6	TRBJ2-3	NA	NA	CASSLMPRREDTQYF	TGTGCCAGCAGCTTGATGCCTAGAAGGGAGGATACGCAGTATTTT
TRBV20-1	TRBJ2-5	once	TRBD2	CSASPPSGQETQYF	TGCAGTGCCTCCCCGCCTAGCGGACAAGAGACCCAGTACTTC
TRBV30	TRBJ2-3	NA	NA	CAFSGAAKPTDTQYF	TGTGCCTTCTCAGGGGCAGCGAAACCCACAGATACGCAGTATTTT
TRBV20-1	TRBJ2-3	NA	NA	CSARMAEYTDTQYF	TGCAGTGCTAGAATGGCGGAATACACAGATACGCAGTATTTT
TRBV5-6	TRBJ2-1	NA	NA	CASSFEGRMAYNEQFF	TGTGCCAGCAGCTTTGAGGGGAGGATGGCCTACAATGAGCAGTTCTTC
TRBV29-1	TRBJ2-1	NA	NA	CSARISRGHEQFF	TGCAGCGCCAGAATCTCCAGGGGCCATGAGCAGTTCTTC
TRBV24-1	TRBJ2-1	NA	TRBD2	CATSANGGGWSSYNEQFF	TGTGCCACCAGCGCAAATGGGGGGGGGTGGAGCTCCTACAATGAGCAGTTCTTC
TRBV29-1	TRBJ2-2	NA	NA	CSATRDLTTGELFF	TGCAGCGCGACCAGGGACTTGACCACCGGGGAGCTGTTTTTT
TRBV3-1	TRBJ2-7	NA	TRBD1	CASSQADRGGYEQYF	TGTGCCAGCAGCCAAGCTGACAGGGGTGGCTACGAGCAGTACTTC
TRBV20-1	TRBJ2-7	NA	NA	CSASVLVEQYF	TGCAGTGCTAGTGTACTAGTCGAGCAGTACTTC
TRBV7-8	TRBJ1-5	NA	TRBD1	CASSGTGSNQPQHF	TGTGCCAGCAGCGGGACAGGCAGCAATCAGCCCCAGCATTTT
TRBV20-1	TRBJ2-5	NA	NA	CSARRPTGQETQYF	TGCAGTGCCAGACGCCCAACAGGACAAGAGACCCAGTACTTC
TRBV29-1	TRBJ1-1	NA	NA	CSVVDSNTEAFF	TGCAGCGTGGTGGACAGCAACACTGAAGCTTTCTTT
TRBV18	TRBJ2-5	once	TRBD2	CASSRGLEQETQYF	TGTGCCAGCTCGAGGGGACTAGAGCAAGAGACCCAGTACTTC
TRBV20-1	TRBJ2-6	NA	NA	CSASGRPRSGANVLTF	TGCAGTGCTTCGGGACGCCCTCGCTCTGGGGCCAACGTCCTGACTTTC
TRBV20-1	TRBJ1-2	NA	TRBD1	CSAATTGGDGYGYTF	TGCAGTGCCGCGACGACAGGGGGGGATGGCTATGGCTACACCTTC
TRBV19	TRBJ2-7	NA	NA	CASSTIQGTGYEQYF	TGTGCCAGTAGTACGATTCAAGGGACGGGGTACGAGCAGTACTTC
TRBV11-2	TRBJ2-1	NA	NA	CASSFLDLTDNEQFF	TGTGCCAGCAGCTTCCTGGACTTGACAGACAATGAGCAGTTCTTC
TRBV6-5	TRBJ1-1	NA	TRBD1	CASSRQGTTEAFF	TGTGCCAGCAGTCGACAGGGGACCACTGAAGCTTTCTTT
TRBV12-3/TRBV12-4	TRBJ2-1	NA	TRBD1	CASSIRTGAYNEQFF	TGTGCCAGCAGTATCCGGACAGGGGCCTACAATGAGCAGTTCTTC
TRBV12-3/TRBV12-4	TRBJ1-5	NA	NA	CASSFGETDQPQHF	TGTGCCAGCAGTTTTGGGGAAACGGATCAGCCCCAGCATTTT
TRBV14	TRBJ1-2	NA	NA	CASSLYPTEYGYTF	TGTGCCAGCAGCCTCTATCCGACAGAGTATGGCTACACCTTC